These T cell receptor beta chains were read from a single sample in a study of T cell responses to AZD1222 COVID-19 vaccine. Using immunoSEQ multiplex PCR, the repertoire was profiled, and TCRdb retains in-frame clones only, with some absent. The sample consists of 150,000 to 200,000 clones, about nine tenths of them appearing once. Sequencing used peripheral blood, obtained on day 0 of AZD1222 vaccination. The receptors come from an adult in good health. Both conserved end residues are part of each CDR3. Fields, in order: D gene, J gene, V gene, clone size, CDR3 DNA, CDR3 protein. D genes are given only for firm matches. The size of a clone is reported for some rows only, either as once, few or many, or as a class for expanded clones.

D gene: TRBD1; J gene: TRBJ1-2; V gene: TRBV28; clone size: once; CDR3 DNA: TGTGCCAGCAGTTCCCCGGGACAGGGTTATGGCTACACCTTC; CDR3 protein: CASSSPGQGYGYTF
D gene: TRBD1; J gene: TRBJ2-2; V gene: TRBV12-5; clone size: .; CDR3 DNA: TGTGCTAGTGGTCTGGGACAGGGAGTCCCCGGGGAGCTGTTTTTT; CDR3 protein: CASGLGQGVPGELFF
D gene: TRBD2; J gene: TRBJ2-7; V gene: TRBV13; clone size: .; CDR3 DNA: TGTGCCAGCAGCCTCGGACTAGCGGGAGGGCCCCATTACGAGCAGTACTTC; CDR3 protein: CASSLGLAGGPHYEQYF
D gene: .; J gene: TRBJ2-5; V gene: TRBV3-1/TRBV3-2; clone size: once; CDR3 DNA: TGTGCCAGCAGCAGCGGCTGGGAGACCCAGTACTTC; CDR3 protein: CASSSGWETQYF
D gene: .; J gene: TRBJ1-1; V gene: TRBV18; clone size: once; CDR3 DNA: TGTGCCAGCTCACCAGATATGTTGGGGATCACTGAAGCTTTCTTT; CDR3 protein: CASSPDMLGITEAFF
D gene: TRBD1; J gene: TRBJ1-1; V gene: TRBV29-1; clone size: once; CDR3 DNA: TGCAGCACCAGGGGGGGGACAGGCGATAGGTGGACTGAAGCTTTCTTT; CDR3 protein: CSTRGGTGDRWTEAFF
D gene: TRBD1; J gene: TRBJ1-2; V gene: TRBV30; clone size: .; CDR3 DNA: TGTGCCTGGACAGGGGGCGCGGGTGGCTACACCTTC; CDR3 protein: CAWTGGAGGYTF
D gene: .; J gene: TRBJ1-2; V gene: TRBV10-3; clone size: .; CDR3 DNA: TGTGCCATCAGTGAATTGGGGGGCGTTGGCTACACCTTC; CDR3 protein: CAISELGGVGYTF
D gene: TRBD1; J gene: TRBJ2-7; V gene: TRBV7-8; clone size: .; CDR3 DNA: TGTGCCAGCAGCTCAACAGGGGGCGTTACCCCCGGGGCCTTC; CDR3 protein: CASSSTGGVTPGAF
D gene: .; J gene: TRBJ2-7; V gene: TRBV3-1/TRBV3-2; clone size: .; CDR3 DNA: TGTGCCAGCAGCCTCCCCCCTGGCGAGCAGTACTTC; CDR3 protein: CASSLPPGEQYF
D gene: .; J gene: TRBJ2-5; V gene: TRBV29-1; clone size: few; CDR3 DNA: TGCAGCGTTTACCGAAGTCAGGGGGGAATAGAGACCCAGTACTTC; CDR3 protein: CSVYRSQGGIETQYF
D gene: .; J gene: TRBJ1-4; V gene: TRBV5-1; clone size: .; CDR3 DNA: TGCGCCAGCAGCTTGGAACAGAGGACTAATGAAAAACTGTTTTTT; CDR3 protein: CASSLEQRTNEKLFF
D gene: .; J gene: TRBJ1-1; V gene: TRBV5-1; clone size: .; CDR3 DNA: TGCGCCAGCAGCTTGGTTGAGGGGGGTGACACTGAAGCTTTCTTT; CDR3 protein: CASSLVEGGDTEAFF
D gene: .; J gene: TRBJ2-7; V gene: TRBV4-1; clone size: .; CDR3 DNA: TGCGCCAGCGGGCGAGTCCTTACCGACGAGCAGTACTTC; CDR3 protein: CASGRVLTDEQYF
D gene: .; J gene: TRBJ1-3; V gene: TRBV9; clone size: few; CDR3 DNA: TGTGCCAGCAGCGTAGGTAGCTCTGGAAACACCATATATTTT; CDR3 protein: CASSVGSSGNTIYF
D gene: TRBD1; J gene: TRBJ1-1; V gene: TRBV27; clone size: .; CDR3 DNA: TGTGCCAGCAGTCCTGGACAGGGGGCGTTTGATACTGAAGCTTTCTTT; CDR3 protein: CASSPGQGAFDTEAFF
D gene: TRBD1; J gene: TRBJ2-1; V gene: TRBV24-1; clone size: .; CDR3 DNA: TGTGCCACCAGTGACTATGGACAGGTCCCCCCCCATGAGCAGTTCTTC; CDR3 protein: CATSDYGQVPPHEQFF
D gene: .; J gene: TRBJ2-7; V gene: TRBV4-3; clone size: few; CDR3 DNA: TGCGCCAGCAGCCAAGATTGGAGGGCCTACTACGAGCAGTACTTC; CDR3 protein: CASSQDWRAYYEQYF
D gene: .; J gene: TRBJ2-3; V gene: TRBV28; clone size: .; CDR3 DNA: TGTGCCAGCAGTTCGCCCGGTAAGGGCGGCACAGATACGCAGTATTTT; CDR3 protein: CASSSPGKGGTDTQYF
D gene: TRBD1; J gene: TRBJ1-5; V gene: TRBV12-3/TRBV12-4; clone size: once; CDR3 DNA: TGTGCCAGCAGTACAGGGGGCAATCAGCCCCAGCATTTT; CDR3 protein: CASSTGGNQPQHF
D gene: .; J gene: TRBJ1-2; V gene: TRBV7-2; clone size: .; CDR3 DNA: TGTGCCAGCAGCTTAGGGTGGGCGGATAGGGAACATGGCTACACCTTC; CDR3 protein: CASSLGWADREHGYTF
D gene: .; J gene: TRBJ2-3; V gene: TRBV6-5; clone size: .; CDR3 DNA: TGTGCCAGCACTTGGGTGCTGGAAGATACGCAGTATTTT; CDR3 protein: CASTWVLEDTQYF
D gene: .; J gene: TRBJ1-3; V gene: TRBV19; clone size: .; CDR3 DNA: TGTGCCAGCCGTCCAGGGATAGTCGGAAACACCATATATTTT; CDR3 protein: CASRPGIVGNTIYF
D gene: TRBD1; J gene: TRBJ2-7; V gene: TRBV5-8; clone size: .; CDR3 DNA: TGTGCCAGCAGCTTGGGGGACAGGGATAATCGCGAGCAGTACTTC; CDR3 protein: CASSLGDRDNREQYF
D gene: TRBD2; J gene: TRBJ2-1; V gene: TRBV3-1/TRBV3-2; clone size: .; CDR3 DNA: TGTGCCAGCAGCTCCCTCTCTAGCGGGACTCTCTACAATGAGCAGTTCTTC; CDR3 protein: CASSSLSSGTLYNEQFF
D gene: .; J gene: TRBJ2-7; V gene: TRBV6-6; clone size: .; CDR3 DNA: TGTGCCAGCAAGGGTGGGAGCTCCTACGAGCAGTACTTC; CDR3 protein: CASKGGSSYEQYF
D gene: TRBD2; J gene: TRBJ2-2; V gene: TRBV30; clone size: .; CDR3 DNA: TGTGCCGGGGAGGGCGACACCGGGGAGCTGTTTTTT; CDR3 protein: CAGEGDTGELFF
D gene: .; J gene: TRBJ1-5; V gene: TRBV4-3; clone size: .; CDR3 DNA: TGCGCCAGCAGCCAAGCCTTGGGGTATCAGCCCCAGCATTTT; CDR3 protein: CASSQALGYQPQHF
D gene: .; J gene: TRBJ1-1; V gene: TRBV28; clone size: .; CDR3 DNA: TGTGCCAGCATCTTGCGAGGGGCTGAAGCTTTCTTT; CDR3 protein: CASILRGAEAFF
D gene: .; J gene: TRBJ1-2; V gene: TRBV7-9; clone size: .; CDR3 DNA: TGTGCCAGCAGCCCCTCCCACCCAGTCTATGGCTACACCTTC; CDR3 protein: CASSPSHPVYGYTF
D gene: .; J gene: TRBJ2-1; V gene: TRBV7-2; clone size: .; CDR3 DNA: TGTGCCAGCAGCTTATATAGCAAGGTCTACAATGAGCAGTTCTTC; CDR3 protein: CASSLYSKVYNEQFF
D gene: TRBD2; J gene: TRBJ2-3; V gene: TRBV7-8; clone size: .; CDR3 DNA: TGTGCCAGCAGCTTAGGGACTAGCGGGGACACAGATACGCAGTATTTT; CDR3 protein: CASSLGTSGDTDTQYF
D gene: TRBD2; J gene: TRBJ2-1; V gene: TRBV7-6; clone size: .; CDR3 DNA: TGTGCCAGCAGCTTACGGGCTAGCGGGGAATTACTAAGCGATGAGCAGTTCTTC; CDR3 protein: CASSLRASGELLSDEQFF
D gene: .; J gene: TRBJ2-5; V gene: TRBV19; clone size: once; CDR3 DNA: TGTGCCAGTAGTCCCCAGGGCGGGCTACTGCCCGACTTC; CDR3 protein: CASSPQGGLLPDF
D gene: TRBD1; J gene: TRBJ1-2; V gene: TRBV6-5; clone size: .; CDR3 DNA: TGTGCCAGCGCGGGGACAGTCCTCTCTAACTATGGCTACACCTTC; CDR3 protein: CASAGTVLSNYGYTF
D gene: .; J gene: TRBJ2-5; V gene: TRBV28; clone size: .; CDR3 DNA: TGTGCCAGCAGTATTACCGGGACCAGGGGAGAGACCCAGTACTTC; CDR3 protein: CASSITGTRGETQYF
D gene: .; J gene: TRBJ2-1; V gene: TRBV11-3; clone size: .; CDR3 DNA: TGTGCCAGCAGCTTCTCGGGTACCTACAATGAGCAGTTCTTC; CDR3 protein: CASSFSGTYNEQFF
D gene: TRBD2; J gene: TRBJ2-1; V gene: TRBV5-1; clone size: .; CDR3 DNA: TGCGCCAGCAGATGGACTAGTGTCACCTCCTACAATGAGCAGTTCTTC; CDR3 protein: CASRWTSVTSYNEQFF
D gene: .; J gene: TRBJ1-5; V gene: TRBV7-8; clone size: .; CDR3 DNA: TGTGCCAGCAGCTTAGCGCAGAGGAGTCAGGGCCTAAATCAGCCCCAGCATTTT; CDR3 protein: CASSLAQRSQGLNQPQHF
D gene: .; J gene: TRBJ2-5; V gene: TRBV2; clone size: .; CDR3 DNA: TGTGCCAGCAGTGTGACAGCAGCTCAAGAGACCCAGTACTTC; CDR3 protein: CASSVTAAQETQYF
D gene: .; J gene: TRBJ1-2; V gene: TRBV19; clone size: once; CDR3 DNA: TGTGCCAGTAGTCCGGGGACCCTCAGACCGTATGGCTACACCTTC; CDR3 protein: CASSPGTLRPYGYTF